This T cell receptor (beta chain) was observed in a study of T-cell memory formation after mild COVID-19. Study results and caveats: Pre-infection memory already had some responding clones, implying cross-reactive memory joined.

As to this clonotype: Its antigen remains unknown.

One entry per CDR3 protein, called by TCRdb with MiXCR from the 5' RACE reads. The profile shows 180,000 or so distinct CDR3 sequences, 15% to 20% of them singletons. The CDR3 totals 18 residues. Losses at the gene ends were 5 bases for V and 7 bases for J; bases not matched to a gene: 19. The sequencing sample was made of PBMCs or a T cell subset sorted from them (not recorded which). The receptor comes from an adult woman who had mild COVID-19 (a few samples of this study predate the infection). Cell type and time point are not known. The chain joins TRBV12-3 or TRBV12-4 to TRBJ2-3; 9 bases map to TRBD2. In nucleotides, the CDR3 is TGTGCCAGCAGTGCCGGATTAGCGGGAGAATTCGATGGAAATACGCAGTATTTT. Amino acid sequence: CASSAGLAGEFDGNTQYF.